Listed below are T cell receptor beta chains from one sample, sequenced in a study of identical twins. TCRdb re-called the 5' RACE reads with MiXCR, one entry per CDR3 protein. The table lists some 500,000 distinct CDR3 sequences, more than 13% of them singletons. A further study also used this sample, focusing on yellow fever vaccine responses in identical twins.

Sequencing input: CD4+ T cells sorted from blood. These receptor sequences come from a woman aged 18-35 years in good health. Both conserved end residues are trimmed from each CDR3. Fields, in order: CDR3 length, clone size, V gene, CDR3 protein. Not every row has a clone size; where given, it reads once, few, many or a size class.

CDR3 length: 11; clone size: many; V gene: TRBV11-2; CDR3 protein: ASSLKGGDTQY
CDR3 length: 13; clone size: NA; V gene: TRBV5-5; CDR3 protein: ASNPLAGDRETQY
CDR3 length: 13; clone size: NA; V gene: TRBV13; CDR3 protein: ASSFRGTAYNEQF
CDR3 length: 13; clone size: NA; V gene: TRBV12-3/TRBV12-4; CDR3 protein: ASGPLTSWSNEQF
CDR3 length: 14; clone size: few; V gene: TRBV4-1; CDR3 protein: ASSQEGLAGGYEQY
CDR3 length: 13; clone size: many; V gene: TRBV20-1; CDR3 protein: SARELGLDKNIQY
CDR3 length: 11; clone size: few; V gene: TRBV7-2; CDR3 protein: ASSSGTGSEQY
CDR3 length: 14; clone size: few; V gene: TRBV24-1; CDR3 protein: ATSDAGLGLADTQY
CDR3 length: 12; clone size: few; V gene: TRBV11-2; CDR3 protein: ASSLGPGVGELF
CDR3 length: 13; clone size: few; V gene: TRBV27; CDR3 protein: AIRPLDRADGELF